The rows below give T cell receptor beta chains drawn from one sample of a study of cytomegalovirus exposure and HLA in healthy donors. Clones were sequenced by immunoSEQ multiplex PCR, and TCRdb holds only the in-frame ones, with some missing. The data contain approximately 160,000 clones, roughly nine tenths of them singletons. Sample: PBMCs. The source of these receptors is a woman aged 18-30 years in good health and CMV-seropositive. Both conserved end residues are trimmed from each CDR3. D genes are given only for firm matches.

J gene | D gene | V gene | CDR3 protein
TRBJ1-2 | - | TRBV6-1 | ASSEDSGQRPYGYT
TRBJ2-7 | - | TRBV29-1 | SVEDLHEQY
TRBJ1-5 | - | TRBV6-1 | ASSEAGGRNQPQH
TRBJ2-3 | TRBD2 | TRBV30 | AWRFGLAGTDTQY
TRBJ2-7 | - | TRBV18 | ASSPPSSREQY
TRBJ2-7 | TRBD1 | TRBV6-1 | ASTADRGYEQY
TRBJ2-6 | TRBD1 | TRBV5-1 | ASSFRQGAFSGANVLT
TRBJ2-5 | - | TRBV27 | ASSLSRETQY
TRBJ2-7 | TRBD2 | TRBV11-2 | ASSMGLALYEQY
TRBJ2-2 | - | TRBV11-3 | ASSLQGAQTGELF
TRBJ2-7 | TRBD1 | TRBV15 | ATSARDRGRIEQY
TRBJ2-7 | - | TRBV7-3 | ASSLNPGQGYEQY
TRBJ2-3 | TRBD2 | TRBV29-1 | SVLGGTSGIGTDTQY
TRBJ2-7 | - | TRBV28 | ASSLGTGGIVAYEQY
TRBJ2-5 | - | TRBV21-1 | ASSKGTGGYQETQY
TRBJ2-7 | TRBD2 | TRBV9 | ASSVSGGGSYEQY
TRBJ2-2 | TRBD2 | TRBV11-3 | ASSLSGEGAGELF
TRBJ1-1 | - | TRBV5-4 | ASSFSQQNEAF